The 29 T cell receptor beta chains given below trace back to one sample, sequenced in a study of cytomegalovirus exposure and HLA in healthy donors. Both 60 Vbeta primers and 13 Jbeta primers went into the PCR. Here immunoSEQ multiplex PCR was the method, and the copy in TCRdb shows in-frame clones only, minus some. This sample has tens of thousands of clones, with 80% to 90% found just once. Material for sequencing was PBMCs. These TCRs come from a woman aged 25 to 45 in good health and CMV-seronegative.

This clone came up a few times. The gene calls are TRBV5-1 and TRBJ2-1; 9 bases agree with TRBD2. V lost 1 base to trimming and J lost 9 bases; unmatched junction nucleotides: 8. The CDR3 length is 15 residues. Per germline, CDR1 SGHRS and CDR2 YFSETQ. CDR3 sequence: CASSLTAGGSSEQFF. For the CDR3, the DNA is TGCGCCAGCAGCTTGACGGCGGGAGGGTCGAGTGAGCAGTTCTTC.

This chain joins TRBV30 and TRBJ2-1; 11 nucleotides line up with TRBD2. J was trimmed by 4 bases and V by 3 bases; bases with no gene match: 20. The CDR3 is made up of 20 amino acids. Germline lookup yields CDR1 GTSNPN and CDR2 SVGIG (reference sequence). In DNA, the CDR3 is TGTGCCTGGAGCTCGGCTGGACTAGCGGGCGAGGGACTGAGATACAATGAGCAGTTCTTC. Amino acids: CAWSSAGLAGEGLRYNEQFF.

In its sample, this clone was seen a few times. The chain couples TRBV5-1 to TRBJ2-2; a possible D gene is TRBD2 (5 bases). The ends were cut back, 0 bases at V and 6 bases at J, with 9 bases in the middle. Germline CDR1 and CDR2: SGHRS and YFSETQ. The CDR3 is made up of 14 amino acids. CDR3 residues: CASSLVEVPGELFF. CDR3 nucleotides: TGCGCCAGCAGCTTGGTGGAGGTTCCCGGGGAGCTGTTTTTT.

V usage is TRBV18 and J usage is TRBJ1-2; perhaps TRBD1 as D (5 bases). Germline V lookup: CDR1 KGHSH, CDR2 LQKENI. The CDR3 has 15 residues. The V end was cut by 6 bases, the J end by 4 bases, with 18 bases between. This chain's CDR3 is CASSPKGQGGYGYTF. CDR3 coding DNA: TGTGCCAGCTCCCCCAAGGGGCAGGGAGGCTATGGCTACACCTTC.

The CDR3 nucleotides are TGTGCCAGCAGTCGGGGGTACTCTGGAAACACCATATATTTT. Translation gives CASSRGYSGNTIYF. The V call is TRBV6-1, the J call TRBJ1-3, with D perhaps TRBD1 (5 bases). The ends were cut back, 5 bases at V and 0 bases at J, with 8 bases in the middle. This CDR3 region has 14 residues. The germline CDR1 and CDR2 sequences are MNHNS and SASEGT.

The V gene is TRBV6-1, the J gene TRBJ1-5, with no clear D. Per the germline V gene, CDR1 is MNHNS and CDR2 is SASEGT. The V end lost 2 bases, the J end lost 5 bases, and 13 bases lay between the germline ends. This CDR3 is 15 amino acids long. The CDR3 spells CASSERRANDQPQHF. CDR3 coding DNA: TGTGCCAGCAGTGAACGGCGGGCGAACGATCAGCCCCAGCATTTT.

The chain is built from TRBV19 and TRBJ2-2; D is uncertain. V lost 2 bases to trimming and J lost 1 base, with 8 bases between them. The germline gives CDR1 LNHDA, CDR2 SQIVND (reference sequence). The CDR3 is 15 residues long. The CDR3 sequence: CASSIITLNTGELFF. The CDR3 DNA reads TGTGCCAGTAGTATAATCACATTGAACACCGGGGAGCTGTTTTTT.

This clone occurred once. The genes are TRBV7-9 and TRBJ2-3; D perhaps matches TRBD2 (5 bases). From germline, CDR1 is SEHNR and CDR2 FQNEAQ (reference sequence). Trimming stripped 1 base from V and 5 bases from J, with 10 bases between. The CDR3 length is 14 residues. In nucleotides, the CDR3 is TGTGCCAGCAGCTTAGGTCAGCGGCAAGATACGCAGTATTTT. Its protein is CASSLGQRQDTQYF. The full variable domain, completed using reference TRBV7-9 and TRBJ2-3, is DTGVSQNPRHKITKRGQNVTFRCDPISEHNRLYWYRQTLGQGPEFLTYFQNEAQLEKSRLLSDRFSAERPKGSFSTLEIQRTEQGDSAMYLCASSLGQRQDTQYFGPGTRLTVL.

The rearrangement uses TRBV27 and TRBJ1-2; 7 bases match TRBD1. The germline CDR1 and CDR2 sequences are MNHEY and SMNVEV (reference sequence). The length of the CDR3 is 13 residues. The junction had 4 bases not matched to a gene; V was cut back by 5 bases and J by 4 bases. The CDR3 reads CASSGTATYGYTF. As DNA, the CDR3 is TGTGCCAGCAGTGGGACAGCGACCTATGGCTACACCTTC.

V and J are TRBV11-3 and TRBJ2-1, with TRBD2 matching over 12 bases. CDR3 length equals 15 residues. Germline-derived CDR1 and CDR2 are SGHNT and YENEEA. V lost 0 bases and J lost 12; bases outside the gene matches: 6. The DNA of the CDR3 is TGTGCCAGCAGCTTAGATGGGACTAGCGGGTCTTCGCAGTTCTTC. It specifies CASSLDGTSGSSQFF. Using reference TRBV11-3 and TRBJ2-1 for the parts outside the CDR3, the full variable domain is EAGVVQSPRYKIIEKKQPVAFWCNPISGHNTLYWYLQNLGQGPELLIRYENEEAVDDSQLPKDRFSAERLKGVDSTLKIQPAELGDSAVYLCASSLDGTSGSSQFFGPGTRLTVL.

The chain joins TRBV25-1 to TRBJ2-5; perhaps TRBD2 as D (5 bases). The J call is doubtful: the DNA matches TRBJ2-7 better. Germline CDR1 and CDR2: MGHDK and SYGVNS. This CDR3 spans 12 amino acids. CDR3 nucleotides: TGTGCCAGCAGTCCTGGAGGCTACGAGCAGTACTTC. Encoded protein: CASSPGGYEQYF.

The V gene is TRBV25-1, the J gene TRBJ1-2; 9 bases align to TRBD1. The CDR3 covers 11 residues. The junction had 5 bases not matched to a gene; V was cut back by 10 bases and J by 8 bases. Germline CDR1 reads MGHDK; CDR2 reads SYGVNS. CDR3 in amino acids: CAKDRGRGYTF. The DNA for the CDR3 is TGTGCCAAGGACAGGGGACGAGGCTACACCTTC.

V usage is TRBV23-1 and J usage is TRBJ1-4; 7 bases are a match to TRBD1. TRBV23-1 is identified as an open reading frame with a role that is uncertain. V gave up 0 bases and J gave up 1 base; unmatched junction bases: 8. The CDR3 has 18 residues. CDR3 loop: CASSQSVGGSGTNEKLFF. Written as DNA, the CDR3 is TGCGCCAGCAGTCAATCAGTAGGGGGCAGTGGAACTAATGAAAAACTGTTTTTT.

This rearrangement joins TRBV4-1 to TRBJ1-1, with D possibly matching TRBD1 (6 bases). Germline loops: CDR1 MGHRA, CDR2 YSYEKL. The CDR3 length is 15 residues. The ends were cut back, 4 bases at V and 5 bases at J, with 17 bases in the middle. DNA of the CDR3: TGCGCCAGCAGCCTAGGACGGGGGGCTTCGACTGAAGCTTTCTTT. It translates to CASSLGRGASTEAFF.

This clone was recorded only once. The genes are TRBV9 and TRBJ2-7; 9 positions agree with TRBD1. Germline CDR1 and CDR2: SGDLS and YYNGEE. Trimming took 1 base from V and 2 from J; bases not matched to a gene: 13. This CDR3 is built from 18 residues. The CDR3 loop reads CASSVSSSTGGLTYEQYF. The CDR3 nucleotides are TGTGCCAGCAGCGTAAGTAGTTCAACAGGGGGCCTCACCTACGAGCAGTACTTC.

This rearrangement joins TRBV5-1 to TRBJ2-1, with TRBD2 identical over 13 bases. Per germline, CDR1 SGHRS and CDR2 YFSETQ. The CDR3 runs 17 residues. J gave up 0 bases and V 2 bases, and 2 bases lay outside the gene matches. The CDR3 sequence: CASSFGLAGVSYNEQFF. The CDR3 coding sequence is TGCGCCAGCAGCTTCGGACTAGCGGGAGTCTCCTACAATGAGCAGTTCTTC.

This chain joins TRBV7-2 and TRBJ2-3, with 7 bases matching TRBD1. The CDR3 has 15 amino acids. V shed 4 bases and J 5 bases; nucleotides not matched to a gene: 9. Per the germline V gene, CDR1 is SGHTA and CDR2 is FQGNSA. Here the CDR3 reads CASSSQGSRGDTQYF. The CDR3 DNA reads TGTGCCAGCAGCTCACAGGGGAGCCGCGGAGATACGCAGTATTTT.

The genes are TRBV19 and TRBJ2-2; D may be TRBD1 (5 bases). The V end lost 7 bases, the J end lost 1 base, and 13 bases lay between the germline ends. Germline CDR1 and CDR2: LNHDA and SQIVND (reference sequence). This CDR3 is 15 amino acids long. The CDR3 loop is CASIFEDKNTGELFF. CDR3 DNA: TGTGCCAGTATATTCGAGGACAAGAACACCGGGGAGCTGTTTTTT. The complete variable domain, with remaining parts taken from reference TRBV19 and TRBJ2-2, reads DGGITQSPKYLFRKEGQNVTLSCEQNLNHDAMYWYRQDPGQGLRLIYYSQIVNDFQKGDIAEGYSVSREKKESFPLTVTSAQKNPTAFYLCASIFEDKNTGELFFGEGSRLTVL.

The chain couples TRBV19 to TRBJ2-7; D is possibly TRBD1 (6 bases). The V end lost 5 bases, the J end lost 5 bases, and 16 bases lay between the germline ends. The CDR3 consists of 14 residues. Looked up from germline, CDR1 is LNHDA and CDR2 is SQIVND (reference sequence). CDR3 DNA sequence: TGTGCCAGTAGTCCCAGGGGCAGGAACCACGAGCAGTACTTC. Translated, it gives CASSPRGRNHEQYF.

This clone was seen more than once but under ten times. The chain links TRBV14 to TRBJ2-2; no definite D call. This CDR3 contains 13 residues. Trimming took 1 base from V and 7 from J, leaving 7 bases between them. CDR1 SGHDN and CDR2 FVKESK come from the germline V gene. DNA of the CDR3: TGTGCCAGCAGCCAAGTAAGAGGCGGGGAGCTGTTTTTT. Residues: CASSQVRGGELFF.

The chain uses TRBV30 and TRBJ1-1, with TRBD1 identical over 9 bases. CDR1 and CDR2 from the germline V gene are GTSNPN and SVGIG (reference sequence). J was trimmed by 10 bases and V by 0 bases; bases with no gene match: 9. The CDR3 covers 14 residues. CDR3 coding DNA: TGTGCCTGGAGTGTACGTGGGACAGGGTGGGGAGCTTTCTTT. This codes for CAWSVRGTGWGAFF.

The V call is TRBV6-4, the J call TRBJ2-7; 9 positions match TRBD2. The CDR3 has 13 amino acids. The V and J ends lost 2 bases and 7 bases, in that order; junction bases with no gene match: 3. The germline CDR1 and CDR2 sequences are MRHNA and SNTAGT. The CDR3 region is CASSDDLAGEQYF. Here the CDR3 DNA reads TGTGCCAGCAGTGACGACCTAGCGGGAGAGCAGTACTTC.

The rearrangement links TRBV12-1 to TRBJ2-5; TRBD2, as called in the table, went unchecked against the DNA. The DNA end is more similar to TRBJ2-7, so the J call may be wrong. TRBV12-1 is designated a pseudogene. This CDR3 comprises 15 residues. CDR3 sequence reads: CASSCGGTPNYEQYF. CDR3 sequence (DNA): TGTGCCAGCAGCTGCGGGGGGACCCCCAACTACGAGCAGTACTTC.

V usage is TRBV28 and J usage is TRBJ1-5; D unclear. This CDR3 is built from 13 residues. CDR1 is MDHEN, CDR2 SYDVKM, per germline. The V end lost 1 base, the J end lost 2 bases, and 3 bases lay between the germline ends. This chain's CDR3 is CASSLLGNQPQHF. The CDR3 region has the DNA TGTGCCAGCAGTTTATTAGGCAATCAGCCCCAGCATTTT.

Only a few counts were recorded for this clone. Other DNA sequences in the same sample also yield this CDR3. This chain uses TRBV9 with TRBJ1-1, with D possibly matching TRBD1 (6 bases). V lost 0 bases to trimming and J lost 1 base, with 7 bases between them. Germline CDR1 is SGDLS and CDR2 is YYNGEE. The CDR3 is 14 amino acids. CDR3 sequence reads: CASSVATGNTEAFF. DNA for the CDR3: TGTGCCAGCAGCGTAGCGACAGGGAACACTGAAGCTTTCTTT.

This clone has a handful of counts. The chain couples TRBV18 to TRBJ2-7; 7 bases agree with TRBD2. V dropped 2 bases and J dropped 5; count of bases not matched to a gene: 6. The CDR3 totals 14 residues. Germline CDR1 and CDR2: KGHSH and LQKENI. The CDR3 spells CASSPSGGNNEQYF. CDR3 DNA: TGTGCCAGCTCACCATCCGGGGGGAATAACGAGCAGTACTTC.

This chain links TRBV7-8 with TRBJ1-5; 7 bases map to TRBD1. Germline CDR1 SGHVS, CDR2 FQNEAQ. V lost 7 bases, J lost 5 bases, and 8 bases stayed unmatched. The CDR3 extends over 14 amino acids. This CDR3 reads CASTRDSRDQPQHF. CDR3 sequence (DNA): TGTGCCAGCACCAGGGACAGCCGTGATCAGCCCCAGCATTTT. Based on the CDR3 plus reference TRBV7-8 and TRBJ1-5, the full variable domain is GAGVSQSPRYKVAKRGQDVALRCDPISGHVSLFWYQQALGQGPEFLTYFQNEAQLDKSGLPSDRFFAERPEGSVSTLKIQRTQQEDSAVYLCASTRDSRDQPQHFGDGTRLSIL.

This chain joins TRBV28 and TRBJ2-1; 10 nucleotides match TRBD2. The CDR3 extends over 15 amino acids. V gave up 6 bases and J gave up 6 bases; unmatched junction bases: 8. Germline V gene lookup returns CDR1 MDHEN and CDR2 SYDVKM. As DNA, the CDR3 is TGTGCCAGCAGCTCAGAGCGGGAGGGGGTCAATGAGCAGTTCTTC. Translation: CASSSEREGVNEQFF.

The chain joins TRBV5-6 to TRBJ2-5; 8 nucleotides line up with TRBD2. CDR3 size: 15 residues. The V gene end was trimmed by 4 bases and the J gene end by 4 bases; junction bases not matched to a gene: 9. Germline loops: CDR1 SGHDT, CDR2 YYEEEE. Here the CDR3 reads CASSPLREGRETQYF. In DNA form, the CDR3 reads TGTGCCAGCAGCCCGCTCCGGGAGGGCAGAGAGACCCAGTACTTC.